This T cell receptor (beta chain) was recorded in a study of shared clonotypes between healthy human individuals. Study outcomes and limitations: Naive subsets usually exceeded memory subsets in estimated richness. Clonotype sharing across donors was expected to vary with sequencing depth.

Germline CDR1 SEHNR, CDR2 FQNEAQ (reference sequence). V was shortened by 5 bases and J by 5 bases, with 12 bases between the two germline ends. This CDR3 region has 13 residues. Sequencing was at deep level. The repertoire was sequenced with immunoSEQ multiplex PCR; TCRdb's copy has only in-frame clones and lacks some. Among 2 million to 2.5 million clones listed, roughly 92% were seen once. With regard to this clone: Its antigen is as yet unknown. Other DNA sequences from this sample encode an identical CDR3 as well.

This sequence originates from a young man in good health. Some clones in this sample may be carry-over from other donors' samples. The sequenced sample consisted of naive CD4+ T cells from PBMCs. Subset in this sample: CD45RA+ positively selected. The genes are TRBV7-9 and TRBJ2-5; D may be TRBD1 or TRBD2 (5 bases each). The CDR3 region is CASSLGAVETQYF. The DNA for the CDR3 is TGTGCCAGCAGCCTCGGGGCCGTTGAGACCCAGTACTTC.